One sample yielded the 17 T cell receptor beta chains listed below, sequenced in a study of T cell changes during pregnancy in multiple sclerosis. This table comes from immunoSEQ multiplex PCR, and its TCRdb copy is limited to in-frame clones, with some not included. The sample has tens of thousands of clones, roughly 90% seen once; the top ten hold 3.3%. Here the sequenced sample was peripheral blood, taken in the first trimester of pregnancy. These receptors came from a female donor in good health, enrolled as a control in a pregnancy study.

This sequence joins TRBV7-3 and TRBJ2-2; 7 nucleotides align to TRBD1. The V gene's germline CDR1 is SGHTA and CDR2 FQGTGA. The CDR3 has 14 amino acids. The V gene end was trimmed by 5 bases and the J gene end by 6 bases; junction bases not matched to a gene: 6. The CDR3: CASSQEGGSGELFF. DNA of the CDR3: TGTGCCAGCAGCCAAGAAGGGGGCTCCGGGGAGCTGTTTTTT.

V usage is TRBV7-6 and J usage is TRBJ2-3; 11 bases are shared with TRBD2. Germline CDR1 is SGHVS and CDR2 is FNYEAQ. The V gene end was trimmed by 4 bases and the J gene end by 4 bases; junction bases not matched to a gene: 7. This CDR3 comprises 16 residues. CDR3 amino acids: CASSYSGGGGADTQYF. The CDR3, as DNA: TGTGCCAGCAGCTATAGCGGGGGGGGTGGCGCAGATACGCAGTATTTT.

The chain joins TRBV5-6 to TRBJ1-1; TRBD1 is a possible D gene (5 bases). The CDR3 has 12 residues. Germline V gene sequence: CDR1 SGHDT, CDR2 YYEEEE. Trimming stripped 9 bases from V and 9 bases from J, with 18 bases between. The CDR3 DNA reads TGTGCCACTTGGAGGGGCTCCGCGAAAGCTTTCTTT. It encodes CATWRGSAKAFF.

The gene calls are TRBV11-2 and TRBJ1-5; D gene uncertain. CDR1 is SGHAT and CDR2 is FQNNGV in the germline V gene. V lost 1 base and J lost 3, with 4 bases in between. The CDR3 contains 13 residues. The CDR3 here is CASSLGLNQPQHF. CDR3 nucleotide sequence: TGTGCCAGCAGCTTAGGACTCAATCAGCCCCAGCATTTT. The full variable domain, rest sourced from reference TRBV11-2 and TRBJ1-5, is EAGVAQSPRYKIIEKRQSVAFWCNPISGHATLYWYQQILGQGPKLLIQFQNNGVVDDSQLPKDRFSAERLKGVDSTLKIQPAKLEDSAVYLCASSLGLNQPQHFGDGTRLSIL.

The chain has TRBV7-8 and TRBJ1-3; the D gene is possibly TRBD1 (6 bases). Trimming cost V 5 bases and J 0 bases, with 14 bases left between them. Germline V gene lookup returns CDR1 SGHVS and CDR2 FQNEAQ. The CDR3 is made up of 16 amino acids. In DNA, the CDR3 is TGTGCCAGCAGCCCAGTAGGGGGGGGCTCTGGAAACACCATATATTTT. This encodes CASSPVGGGSGNTIYF. Based on the CDR3 plus reference TRBV7-8 and TRBJ1-3, the full variable domain is GAGVSQSPRYKVAKRGQDVALRCDPISGHVSLFWYQQALGQGPEFLTYFQNEAQLDKSGLPSDRFFAERPEGSVSTLKIQRTQQEDSAVYLCASSPVGGGSGNTIYFGEGSWLTVV.

This sequence joins TRBV30 and TRBJ2-6; the D is unclear. Germline CDR1 reads GTSNPN; CDR2 reads SVGIG (reference sequence). This CDR3 spans 13 amino acids. Trimming took off 2 bases at V and 7 bases at J, with 9 bases between the two ends. The CDR3 sequence is CAWSFAGANVLTF. CDR3 DNA: TGTGCCTGGAGTTTCGCCGGTGCCAACGTCCTGACTTTC.

The chain uses TRBV5-5 and TRBJ2-2; weak D call: TRBD2 (6 bases). The germline CDR1 and CDR2 sequences are SGHKS and YYEKEE (reference sequence). This CDR3 is 15 amino acids long. V was shortened by 4 bases and J by 5 bases, with 15 bases between the two germline ends. CDR3 bases: TGTGCCAGCAGCCTAATACGGGGGTGGACCGGGGAGCTGTTTTTT. The encoded protein is CASSLIRGWTGELFF.

V and J are TRBV4-3 and TRBJ1-2; tentative D call: TRBD1 (5 bases). The CDR3 length is 14 residues. The V end lost 4 bases, the J end lost 8 bases, and 17 bases lay between the germline ends. CDR1 is LGHNA and CDR2 is YSLEER in the germline V gene. CDR3 coding DNA: TGCGCCAGCAGCCCCAATCCCGGGGCGGGAGGCTACACCTTC. It codes for CASSPNPGAGGYTF.

V and J are TRBV4-1 and TRBJ2-7, with 7 bases fitting TRBD1. Germline CDR1 reads MGHRA; CDR2 reads YSYEKL. The trim removed 5 bases at V and 7 bases at J, leaving 5 bases unmatched. CDR3 size: 12 residues. CDR3 sequence (DNA): TGCGCCAGCAGCAAAACAGGGGTAGAGCAGTACTTC. Residues: CASSKTGVEQYF.

J is TRBJ2-2 and V is TRBV5-1; possibly TRBD1 for D (5 bases). The V gene's germline CDR1 is SGHRS and CDR2 YFSETQ. Trimming removed 6 bases at V and 9 bases at J, with 18 bases between. The CDR3 has 14 residues. The CDR3 DNA reads TGCGCCAGCACCCCCGAGGCAGGGCTCCGGGAGCTGTTTTTT. It is translated as CASTPEAGLRELFF.

In nucleotides, the CDR3 is TGCGCCAGCAGCCAAGATCTTAAGAGGAATAGCAATCAGCCCCAGCATTTT. This encodes CASSQDLKRNSNQPQHF. The genes are TRBV4-3 and TRBJ1-5; the D is unclear. The germline V gene has CDR1 LGHNA and CDR2 YSLEER. V gave up 0 bases and J gave up 0 bases, with 12 bases separating them. The CDR3 runs to 17 residues.

This clone occurred a few times. This CDR3 fails to terminate in the conserved phenylalanine or tryptophan, so it likely reflects a read error. The limits of the CDR3 on the DNA are not certain, so only TCRdb's listed CDR3 is given. The V and J genes are TRBV10-1 and TRBJ1-1; the table gives TRBD1 as D, unverified against the DNA. In germline, CDR1 is WNHNN, CDR2 SYGVQD (reference sequence). The CDR3 has 9 residues if both end residues are counted. CDR3 residues: CASRGDIGG.

This clone was counted between two and nine times. The V call is TRBV30, the J call TRBJ1-1, with D perhaps TRBD1 (5 bases). CDR1 is GTSNPN, CDR2 SVGIG, per germline (reference sequence). V lost 2 bases and J lost 5, with 12 bases in between. This CDR3 region has 13 residues. The CDR3: CAWSLGGVTEAFF. The CDR3 bases are TGTGCCTGGAGTCTGGGGGGAGTAACTGAAGCTTTCTTT. Full variable domain (missing parts from reference TRBV30 and TRBJ1-1): SQTIHQWPATLVQPVGSPLSLECTVEGTSNPNLYWYRQAAGRGLQLLFYSVGIGQISSEVPQNLSASRPQDRQFILSSKKLLLSDSGFYLCAWSLGGVTEAFFGQGTRLTVV.

The J gene is TRBJ2-7, the V gene TRBV27; TRBD2 aligns across 7 bases. V was clipped by 3 bases and J by 0 bases; unmatched bases: 8. The germline gives CDR1 MNHEY, CDR2 SMNVEV (reference sequence). The CDR3 loop spans 16 amino acids. The CDR3 DNA reads as TGTGCCAGCAGTTTTCCCCTAGCGGTGAGCTCCTACGAGCAGTACTTC. Protein: CASSFPLAVSSYEQYF.

CDR3 nucleotides: TGTGCCACCAGCAGTACAGGGGCGGATGCTTTCTTT. This sequence encodes CATSSTGADAFF. The V gene is TRBV15, the J gene TRBJ1-1; 7 bases fit TRBD1. The CDR3 sequence is 12 residues long. CDR1 and CDR2 (germline): LNHNV, YYDKDF (reference sequence). J lost 11 bases, V lost 3 bases, and 6 bases had no gene match.

V usage is TRBV5-1 and J usage is TRBJ1-5; possibly TRBD1 for D (5 bases). Trimming took 2 bases from V and 5 from J, leaving 8 bases between them. CDR1 and CDR2 from the germline V gene are SGHRS and YFSETQ. This CDR3 is 13 amino acids long. The CDR3: CASSFEGDQPQHF. Here the CDR3 DNA reads TGCGCCAGCAGCTTCGAAGGGGATCAGCCCCAGCATTTT. The full variable domain, in which reference TRBV5-1 and TRBJ1-5 provide the parts outside the CDR3, is KAGVTQTPRYLIKTRGQQVTLSCSPISGHRSVSWYQQTPGQGLQFLFEYFSETQRNKGNFPGRFSGRQFSNSRSEMNVSTLELGDSALYLCASSFEGDQPQHFGDGTRLSIL.

V gene TRBV6-5 combines with J gene TRBJ2-7; 14 bases map to TRBD2. Germline assignment: CDR1 MNHEY and CDR2 SVGAGI. V shed 3 bases, J shed 4 bases, and the junction held 2 bases outside the gene matches. The CDR3 is made up of 15 amino acids. The CDR3 protein is CASSYGLAGGYEQYF. In nucleotides, the CDR3 is TGTGCCAGCAGTTATGGACTAGCGGGGGGTTACGAGCAGTACTTC.